Below, 25 T cell receptor beta chains from the same sample are listed, as sequenced in a study of T cell repertoires in cytomegalovirus infection. These receptors' targets are unknown. TCRdb ran MiXCR on the reads and lists one entry per CDR3 protein. The sample has approximately 990,000 distinct CDR3 sequences, around 29% seen once. The material was cultured CD8+ T cells from PBMCs, obtained from culture after CMV antigen stimulation. These receptors were taken from a human donor in good health (CMV status not recorded). Some clones in this sample may be carry-over from other donors' samples.

V is TRBV6-1 and J is TRBJ2-7; no reliable D call. The ends were cut back, 1 base at V and 3 bases at J, with 10 bases in the middle. The germline V gene has CDR1 MNHNS and CDR2 SASEGT. CDR3 length: 14 residues. CDR3 sequence (DNA): TGTGCCAGCAGTGAAGAGGAAGGGTACTACGAGCAGTACTTC. It specifies CASSEEEGYYEQYF.

The V and J genes are TRBV6-2 or TRBV6-3 and TRBJ2-3; 10 nucleotides match TRBD2. Per germline, CDR1 MNHEY and CDR2 SVGEGT. The ends lost 7 bases at V and 2 bases at J; junction bases unmatched: 6. The CDR3 is 15 amino acids. For the CDR3, the DNA is TGTGCCAGCACCCGGACTAGCGGATACACAGATACGCAGTATTTT. Translated: CASTRTSGYTDTQYF.

This clonotype came up many times. The chain joins TRBV28 to TRBJ1-3; tentatively, D is TRBD1 (5 bases). CDR3 length: 16 amino acids. The V end lost 5 bases, the J end lost 2 bases, and 16 bases lay between the germline ends. Per germline, CDR1 MDHEN and CDR2 SYDVKM. CDR3 bases: TGTGCCAGCAGTCCCTCGACAGTCCCGCCTGGAAACACCATATATTTT. As protein: CASSPSTVPPGNTIYF.

The chain employs TRBV7-9 and TRBJ2-5; D perhaps matches TRBD1 (5 bases). The CDR3 sequence is 15 residues long. Germline CDR1 and CDR2: SEHNR and FQNEAQ (reference sequence). Trimming removed 2 bases from V and 1 base from J, with 11 bases in between. This chain's CDR3 is CASSLSGWRQETQYF. In DNA form, the CDR3 reads TGTGCCAGCAGCTTATCAGGGTGGCGCCAAGAGACCCAGTACTTC. Full variable domain (missing parts from reference TRBV7-9 and TRBJ2-5): DTGVSQNPRHKITKRGQNVTFRCDPISEHNRLYWYRQTLGQGPEFLTYFQNEAQLEKSRLLSDRFSAERPKGSFSTLEIQRTEQGDSAMYLCASSLSGWRQETQYFGPGTRLLVL.

The chain has TRBV2 and TRBJ2-3, with TRBD2 matching 10 bases. The germline gives CDR1 SNHLY, CDR2 FYNNEI. The CDR3 sequence is 16 residues long. The trim removed 6 bases at V and 7 bases at J, leaving 13 bases unmatched. CDR3 coding DNA: TGTGCCAGCAGCTCTCTAGCGGGGGAGGCCGCGAATACGCAGTATTTT. It specifies CASSSLAGEAANTQYF.

Only a few counts were recorded for this clonotype. The chain combines TRBV5-5 with TRBJ2-7; D is perhaps TRBD1 (5 bases). Germline CDR1 SGHKS, CDR2 YYEKEE (reference sequence). The V end was cut by 0 bases, the J end by 0 bases, with 10 bases between. The CDR3 extends over 15 amino acids. CDR3 loop: CASSLDGASSYEQYF. The CDR3 nucleotides are TGTGCCAGCAGCTTGGATGGGGCTAGCTCCTACGAGCAGTACTTC.

The chain carries TRBV7-9 and TRBJ2-7; 12 bases agree with TRBD1. The CDR3 extends over 15 amino acids. V shed 2 bases, J shed 6 bases, and the junction held 5 bases outside the gene matches. Germline V gene data show CDR1 as SEHNR and CDR2 as FQNEAQ (reference sequence). The CDR3 region has the DNA TGTGCCAGCAGCTTACTGGGACAGGGGGCGAGCGAGCAGTACTTC. This codes for CASSLLGQGASEQYF.

This clonotype was recorded at least ten times. The rearrangement links TRBV7-6 to TRBJ2-7; D perhaps matches TRBD1 (6 bases). Trimming removed 1 base at V and 5 bases at J, with 12 bases between. Germline-derived CDR1 and CDR2 are SGHVS and FNYEAQ. The CDR3 sequence is 14 residues long. For the CDR3, the DNA is TGTGCCAGCAGCTTAGGAGGGGGAATGAACGAGCAGTACGTC. Translation gives CASSLGGGMNEQYV.

The rearrangement uses TRBV28 and TRBJ2-2; the match to TRBD1 covers 7 bases. CDR1 and CDR2 from the germline V gene are MDHEN and SYDVKM. This CDR3 comprises 18 residues. With 3 bases clipped from V and 8 bases from J, the junction kept 18 bases outside the gene matches. The CDR3 loop is CASSLGPSSGQVEGELFF. The CDR3 DNA is TGTGCCAGCAGTTTGGGGCCCTCTTCCGGACAGGTCGAGGGGGAGCTGTTTTTT.

The table lists this clonotype with many counts. The chain employs TRBV7-2 and TRBJ1-4; 8 bases match TRBD1. The trim removed 5 bases at V and 8 bases at J, leaving 16 bases unmatched. The V gene's germline CDR1 is SGHTA and CDR2 FQGNSA. The CDR3 spans 17 residues. The CDR3 here is CASSGEVITGGGEKLFF. The CDR3, as DNA: TGTGCCAGCAGCGGGGAAGTTATTACAGGGGGAGGGGAAAAACTGTTTTTT.

Only a few counts were recorded for this clonotype. The chain uses TRBV7-6 and TRBJ2-5; the D call may be TRBD1 or TRBD2 (5 bases each). The germline V gene has CDR1 SGHVS and CDR2 FNYEAQ. CDR3 size: 16 residues. The V and J ends lost 3 bases and 4 bases respectively, with 18 bases between them. Written as DNA, the CDR3 is TGTGCCAGCAGCTTGGGGACCAGGGCCCCCACAGAGACCCAGTACTTC. The encoded protein is CASSLGTRAPTETQYF.

This clonotype was picked up many times. The J gene is TRBJ2-2, the V gene TRBV15; D unresolved. This CDR3 region has 15 residues. The V and J ends lost 0 bases and 2 bases respectively, with 7 bases between them. Per the germline V gene, CDR1 is LNHNV and CDR2 is YYDKDF (reference sequence). In nucleotides, the CDR3 is TGTGCCACCAGCAGAGATGTCATAAACACCGGGGAGCTGTTTTTT. The encoded protein is CATSRDVINTGELFF.

The chain has TRBV7-8 and TRBJ1-5; D gene ambiguous. The CDR3 consists of 16 residues. The germline CDR1 and CDR2 sequences are SGHVS and FQNEAQ. The CDR3 region has the DNA TGTCCAAGCAGCCAGACCCAGAAGTATAGCAATCAGCCCCAGCATTTT. This translates into CPSSQTQKYSNQPQHF.

V usage is TRBV7-8 and J usage is TRBJ2-1; possible D gene TRBD1, 5 bases. The germline V gene has CDR1 SGHVS and CDR2 FQNEAQ. V lost 4 bases to trimming and J lost 0 bases, with 13 bases between them. This CDR3 is 16 amino acids long. CDR3 region: CASSYPRASSYNEQFF. The CDR3 DNA reads TGTGCCAGCAGCTACCCCAGGGCTAGCTCCTACAATGAGCAGTTCTTC.

The chain links TRBV5-1 to TRBJ2-7; D might be TRBD1 (6 bases). V was pared by 4 bases and J by 2 bases, with 16 bases between. This CDR3 comprises 15 residues. From germline, CDR1 is SGHRS and CDR2 YFSETQ. The CDR3 DNA reads TGCGCCAGCAGCGGTTCAGGCAGGGGACCCTACGAGCAGTACTTC. Residues: CASSGSGRGPYEQYF.

This clonotype was detected many times. The rearrangement joins TRBV27 to TRBJ1-5, with 9 bases aligning to TRBD1. Germline V gene data show CDR1 as MNHEY and CDR2 as SMNVEV (reference sequence). The CDR3 consists of 17 residues. The junction had 14 bases not matched to a gene; V was cut back by 6 bases and J by 5 bases. CDR3 residues: CASSPKITGGAYQPQHF. The CDR3 nucleotides read TGTGCCAGCAGCCCTAAGATCACAGGGGGCGCCTATCAGCCCCAGCATTTT.

CDR3 DNA: TGCGCCAGCAGCCAAGCGTCTGGTGGAGGAACTGAAGCTTTCTTT. Amino acids: CASSQASGGGTEAFF. The chain is built from TRBV4-1 and TRBJ1-1; D gene ambiguous. The CDR3 is 15 amino acids. V gave up 1 base and J gave up 5 bases, with 14 bases separating them. Germline CDR1 is MGHRA and CDR2 is YSYEKL.

A remark on this clonotype: Possible read error: a much larger clone is one base away. The genes are TRBV7-2 and TRBJ1-3, with TRBD1 as a possible D gene (5 bases). The CDR3 runs 14 residues. Germline V lookup: CDR1 SGHTA, CDR2 FQGNSA. The CDR3 DNA sequence: TGTGCCAGCAGCTTCGACAGCTCTGGAAACGCCATATATTTT. It is translated as CASSFDSSGNAIYF.

The chain has TRBV3-1 and TRBJ2-1; TRBD2 agrees at 9 bases. Germline assignment: CDR1 LGHDT and CDR2 YNNKEL (reference sequence). J lost 4 bases, V lost 0 bases, and 4 bases had no gene match. The CDR3 runs to 16 residues. DNA of the CDR3: TGTGCCAGCAGCCAAGATACCAGCGGGGGGTACAATGAGCAGTTCTTC. As protein: CASSQDTSGGYNEQFF.

This clonotype was detected a few times. This chain connects TRBV6-1 to TRBJ2-7; 8 bases line up with TRBD1. Germline-derived CDR1 and CDR2 are MNHNS and SASEGT. Trimming removed 6 bases from V and 1 base from J; junction bases left unmatched: 17. This CDR3 contains 18 residues. In nucleotides, the CDR3 is TGTGCCAGCAGAGACAGGGGTCCGGTAGTGATAGAGTCCTACGAGCAGTACGTC. Amino acids: CASRDRGPVVIESYEQYV.

This chain connects TRBV10-3 to TRBJ1-1, with 9 positions matching TRBD1. This CDR3 has 15 amino acids. Germline assignment: CDR1 ENHRY and CDR2 SYGVKD. With 7 bases clipped from V and 0 bases from J, the junction kept 6 bases outside the gene matches. The CDR3 loop reads CAINSDRGLNTEAFF. For the CDR3, the DNA is TGTGCCATCAATTCGGACAGGGGACTGAACACTGAAGCTTTCTTT.

The CDR3 DNA follows: TGTGCCAGCAGCAAGACAGGGGCAAATCAGCCCCAGCATTTT. Translation: CASSKTGANQPQHF. The chain has TRBV12-3 or TRBV12-4 and TRBJ1-5, with TRBD1 matching 8 bases. The CDR3 covers 14 residues. V dropped 6 bases and J dropped 4; count of bases not matched to a gene: 5.

The rearrangement joins TRBV6-6 to TRBJ2-7; D is unclear. This CDR3 spans 13 amino acids. Trimming pared 2 bases from V and 4 bases from J, leaving 9 bases between. CDR1 MNHNY and CDR2 SVGAGI come from the germline V gene (reference sequence). The CDR3 DNA sequence: TGTGCCAGCAGTTACGCCAGAACTTACGAGCAGTACTTC. Translating it yields CASSYARTYEQYF.

V and J are TRBV27 and TRBJ1-4, with D tentatively TRBD1 (6 bases). V was trimmed by 3 bases and J by 5 bases, leaving 10 bases between them. Germline V gene sequence: CDR1 MNHEY, CDR2 SMNVEV (reference sequence). CDR3 size: 14 residues. In DNA form, the CDR3 reads TGTGCCAGCAGTTTTTCAGGGGACAATGAAAAACTGTTTTTT. It encodes CASSFSGDNEKLFF.

The CDR3 DNA follows: TGTGCCAGCAGTTTATTTTCAGATACGCAGTATTTT. Its protein product is CASSLFSDTQYF. J is TRBJ2-3 and V is TRBV12-3 or TRBV12-4; D is undetermined. V was shortened by 2 bases and J by 4 bases, with 4 bases between the two germline ends. The CDR3 totals 12 residues.